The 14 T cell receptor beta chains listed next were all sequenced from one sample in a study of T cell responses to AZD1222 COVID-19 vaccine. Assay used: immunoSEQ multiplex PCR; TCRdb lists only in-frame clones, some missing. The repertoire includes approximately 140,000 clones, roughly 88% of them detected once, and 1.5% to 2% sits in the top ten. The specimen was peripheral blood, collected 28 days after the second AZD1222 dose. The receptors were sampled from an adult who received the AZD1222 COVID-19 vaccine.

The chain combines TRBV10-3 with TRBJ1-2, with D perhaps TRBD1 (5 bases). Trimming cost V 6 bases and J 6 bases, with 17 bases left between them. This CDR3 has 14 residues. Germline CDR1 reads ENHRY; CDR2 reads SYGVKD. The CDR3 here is CAISYDPGGDGYTF. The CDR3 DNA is TGTGCCATCAGCTACGACCCGGGGGGTGATGGCTACACCTTC.

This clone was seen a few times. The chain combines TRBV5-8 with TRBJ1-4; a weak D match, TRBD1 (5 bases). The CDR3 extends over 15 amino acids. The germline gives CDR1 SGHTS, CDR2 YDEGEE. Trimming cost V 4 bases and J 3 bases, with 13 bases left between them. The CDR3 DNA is TGTGCCAGCAGCGCCCAGGCAGGGTCTAATGAAAAACTGTTTTTT. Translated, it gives CASSAQAGSNEKLFF.

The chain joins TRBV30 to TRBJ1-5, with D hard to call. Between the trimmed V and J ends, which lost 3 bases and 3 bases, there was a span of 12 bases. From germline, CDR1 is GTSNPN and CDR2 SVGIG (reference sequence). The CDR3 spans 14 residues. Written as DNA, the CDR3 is TGTGCCTGGAGACCCGACGGCTACAATCAGCCCCAGCATTTT. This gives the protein CAWRPDGYNQPQHF.

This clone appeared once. The CDR3 region is CASKQGGQNSPLHF. DNA of the CDR3: TGTGCCAGCAAACAGGGGGGGCAGAATTCACCCCTCCACTTT. The chain combines TRBV7-2 with TRBJ1-6; 8 bases are shared with TRBD1. This CDR3 region has 14 residues. Germline values: CDR1 SGHTA, CDR2 FQGNSA. Unmatched junction bases numbered 6, after V lost 7 bases and J lost 7 bases.

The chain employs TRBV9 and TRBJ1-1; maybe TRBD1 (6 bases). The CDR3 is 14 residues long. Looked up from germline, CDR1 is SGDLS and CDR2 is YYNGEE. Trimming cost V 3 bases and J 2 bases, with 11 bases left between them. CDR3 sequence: CASSERGVNTEAFF. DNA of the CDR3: TGTGCCAGCAGCGAAAGGGGGGTAAACACTGAAGCTTTCTTT.

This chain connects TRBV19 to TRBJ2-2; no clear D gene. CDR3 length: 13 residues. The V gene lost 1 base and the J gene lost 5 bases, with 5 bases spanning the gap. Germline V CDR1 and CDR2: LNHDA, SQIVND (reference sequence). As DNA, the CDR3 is TGTGCCAGTAGTATAGTACGGACCGGGGAGCTGTTTTTT. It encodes CASSIVRTGELFF.

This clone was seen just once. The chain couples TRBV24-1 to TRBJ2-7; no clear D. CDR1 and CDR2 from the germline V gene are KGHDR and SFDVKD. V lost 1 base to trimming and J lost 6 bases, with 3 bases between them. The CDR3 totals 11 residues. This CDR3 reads CATSDFGEQYF. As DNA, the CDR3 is TGTGCCACCAGTGATTTCGGCGAGCAGTACTTC.

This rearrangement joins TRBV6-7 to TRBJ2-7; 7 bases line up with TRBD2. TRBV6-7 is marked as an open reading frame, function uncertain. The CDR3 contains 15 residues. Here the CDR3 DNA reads TGTGCTCCCAGGGTTGGGAGGGTATATTCCTACGAGCAGTACGTC. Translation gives CAPRVGRVYSYEQYV.

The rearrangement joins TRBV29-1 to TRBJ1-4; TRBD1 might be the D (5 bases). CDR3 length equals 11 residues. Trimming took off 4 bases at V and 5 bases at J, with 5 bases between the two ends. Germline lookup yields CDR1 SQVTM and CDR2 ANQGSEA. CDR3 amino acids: CSVGQNEKLFF. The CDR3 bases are TGCAGCGTTGGACAGAATGAAAAACTGTTTTTT. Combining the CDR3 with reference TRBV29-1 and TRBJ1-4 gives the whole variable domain SAVISQKPSRDICQRGTSLTIQCQVDSQVTMMFWYRQQPGQSLTLIATANQGSEATYESGFVIDKFPISRPNLTFSTLTVSNMSPEDSSIYLCSVGQNEKLFFGSGTQLSVL.

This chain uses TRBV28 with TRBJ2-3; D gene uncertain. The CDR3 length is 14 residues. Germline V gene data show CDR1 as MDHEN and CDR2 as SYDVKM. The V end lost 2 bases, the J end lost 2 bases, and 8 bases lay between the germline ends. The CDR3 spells CASSLKGTTDTQYF. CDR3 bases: TGTGCCAGCAGTTTAAAGGGAACCACAGATACGCAGTATTTT. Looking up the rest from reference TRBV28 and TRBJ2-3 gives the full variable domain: DVKVTQSSRYLVKRTGEKVFLECVQDMDHENMFWYRQDPGLGLRLIYFSYDVKMKEKGDIPEGYSVSREKKERFSLILESASTNQTSMYLCASSLKGTTDTQYFGPGTRLTVL.

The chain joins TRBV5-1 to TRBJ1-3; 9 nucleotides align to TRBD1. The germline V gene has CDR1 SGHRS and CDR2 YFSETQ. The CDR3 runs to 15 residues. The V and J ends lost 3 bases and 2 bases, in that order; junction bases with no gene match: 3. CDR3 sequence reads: CASSWDRAAGNTIYF. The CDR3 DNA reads TGCGCCAGCAGCTGGGACAGGGCTGCTGGAAACACCATATATTTT.

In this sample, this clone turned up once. CDR3 coding DNA: TGTGCCAGCCGGGACTGCCTCTACGAGCAGTACGTC. Translated, it gives CASRDCLYEQYV. The chain recombines TRBV6-5 with TRBJ2-7; tentatively, D is TRBD2 (6 bases). The CDR3 contains 12 residues. Per germline, CDR1 MNHEY and CDR2 SVGAGI. Trimming pared 8 bases from V and 3 bases from J, leaving 11 bases between.

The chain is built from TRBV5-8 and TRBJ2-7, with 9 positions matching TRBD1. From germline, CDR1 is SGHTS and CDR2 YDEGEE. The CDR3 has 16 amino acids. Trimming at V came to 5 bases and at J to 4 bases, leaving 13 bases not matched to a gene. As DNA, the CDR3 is TGTGCCAGCAGTTTACGGACAGGGGTATCGGTATACGAGCAGTACTTC. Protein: CASSLRTGVSVYEQYF.

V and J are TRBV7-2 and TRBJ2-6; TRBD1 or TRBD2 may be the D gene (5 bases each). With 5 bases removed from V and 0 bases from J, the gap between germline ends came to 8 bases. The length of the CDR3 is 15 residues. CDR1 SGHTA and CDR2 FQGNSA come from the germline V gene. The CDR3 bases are TGTGCCAGCAGCCGGGACGTCTCTGGGGCCAACGTCCTGACTTTC. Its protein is CASSRDVSGANVLTF.